The 13 T cell receptor beta chains in this list originate from one sample, sequenced in a study of regulatory T cells in long-lasting Graves disease. The TCR beta library used iRepertoire HTBI primers with Arm-PCR amplification of CDR3. Via MiXCR, TCRdb re-called the multiplex PCR reads, giving one row per CDR3 protein. The table records about 610,000 distinct CDR3 sequences, about 16% of them present only once. The time point here: newly diagnosed GD, antithyroid drugs for less than 3 months. Generation of the TCR library employed RNA extracted from PBMCs. The same sample was also studied in work on T cells in Graves' hyperthyroidism and ophthalmopathy.

Material: peripheral blood mononuclear cells (PBMCs), obtained at new diagnosis, from a patient treated with antithyroid drugs. All receptors come from a man between 18 and 35 years old with Graves disease.

At least ten counts were recorded for this clonotype. This rearrangement joins TRBV6-5 to TRBJ2-7; D may correspond to TRBD1 or TRBD2 (5 bases each). V was shortened by 1 base and J by 0 bases, with 7 bases between the two germline ends. The CDR3 sequence is 14 residues long. Germline values: CDR1 MNHEY, CDR2 SVGAGI. CDR3 protein: CASSYLGVSYEQYF. Here the CDR3 DNA reads TGTGCCAGCAGTTACTTGGGGGTCTCCTACGAGCAGTACTTC.

In this sample, this clonotype turned up a few times. The chain uses TRBV20-1 and TRBJ1-5; a weak D match, TRBD1 (5 bases). Trimming cost V 0 bases and J 5 bases, with 14 bases left between them. The CDR3 is 15 amino acids. Per the germline V gene, CDR1 is DFQATT and CDR2 is SNEGSKA (reference sequence). Here the CDR3 reads CSARDQKGNDQPQHF. The CDR3 coding sequence is TGCAGTGCTAGAGATCAAAAGGGGAACGATCAGCCCCAGCATTTT.

A few counts support this clonotype. This rearrangement joins TRBV2 to TRBJ1-1; weak D call: TRBD1 (5 bases). The CDR3 contains 13 residues. Trimming removed 8 bases from V and 1 base from J, with 11 bases in between. CDR1 and CDR2 (germline): SNHLY, FYNNEI. CDR3 sequence: CASGGGSNTEAFF. As DNA, the CDR3 is TGTGCCAGCGGGGGGGGGTCGAACACTGAAGCTTTCTTT.

This clonotype was detected a few times. This chain connects TRBV28 to TRBJ1-2; 7 bases fit TRBD1. With 3 bases clipped from V and 7 bases from J, the junction kept 8 bases outside the gene matches. Germline CDR1 is MDHEN and CDR2 is SYDVKM. This CDR3 is built from 14 residues. In DNA, the CDR3 is TGTGCCAGCAGTTTCGCCCAGGGGGTGGGTGGCTACACCTTC. It encodes CASSFAQGVGGYTF.

This clonotype came up many times. J is TRBJ2-7 and V is TRBV20-1, with a tentative D call TRBD2 (5 bases). Between the trimmed V and J ends, which lost 0 bases and 0 bases, there was a span of 15 bases. The length of the CDR3 is 16 residues. The germline CDR1 and CDR2 sequences are DFQATT and SNEGSKA (reference sequence). The CDR3 sequence is CSARDPPSLLSYEQYF. The CDR3, as DNA: TGCAGTGCTAGAGATCCCCCTAGCCTCCTCTCCTACGAGCAGTACTTC.

This clonotype was recorded at least ten times. The genes are TRBV6-1 and TRBJ1-1; D possibly corresponds to TRBD1 (6 bases). The CDR3 covers 14 residues. V lost 7 bases to trimming and J lost 7 bases, with 19 bases between them. Per germline, CDR1 MNHNS and CDR2 SASEGT. CDR3 protein: CASTYSGGGSEAFF. The CDR3 DNA sequence: TGTGCCAGCACCTACTCCGGAGGGGGTAGTGAAGCTTTCTTT.

Concerning this clonotype itself: The junction departs from germline at one end; a sequencing error may be responsible. The CDR3 bases are TGTGCCGGCAGTCCCCAAGGGAGAGAGACCCAGTACTTC. Translating gives CAGSPQGRETQYF. This chain uses TRBV28 with TRBJ2-5, with TRBD2 as a possible D gene (5 bases). From germline, CDR1 is MDHEN and CDR2 SYDVKM. This CDR3 has 13 amino acids.

V is TRBV5-1 and J is TRBJ2-1; a possible D gene is TRBD1 (6 bases). The CDR3 totals 16 residues. The V gene's germline CDR1 is SGHRS and CDR2 YFSETQ. V was trimmed by 4 bases and J by 10 bases, leaving 24 bases between them. CDR3 DNA sequence: TGCGCCAGCAGCCAAGAGGGGGTAGCGCTTAGGGGGGAGCAGTTCTTC. It translates to CASSQEGVALRGEQFF.

The CDR3 sequence: CASSLGGDKQFF. DNA of the CDR3: TGTGCCAGCAGCTTGGGAGGGGATAAGCAGTTCTTC. This rearrangement joins TRBV5-8 to TRBJ2-1, with D perhaps TRBD1 or TRBD2 (5 bases each). This CDR3 is built from 12 residues. Trimming cost V 0 bases and J 11 bases, with 9 bases left between them. Germline lookup yields CDR1 SGHTS and CDR2 YDEGEE. The full variable domain, in which reference TRBV5-8 and TRBJ2-1 provide the parts outside the CDR3, is EAGVTQSPTHLIKTRGQQATLRCSPISGHTSVYWYQQALGLGLQFLLWYDEGEERNRGNFPPRFSGRQFPNYSSELNVNALELEDSALYLCASSLGGDKQFFGPGTRLTVL.

The chain uses TRBV2 and TRBJ1-2; D is possibly TRBD1 (6 bases). Germline V gene lookup returns CDR1 SNHLY and CDR2 FYNNEI. There are 16 residues in the CDR3. V was trimmed by 0 bases and J by 6 bases, leaving 17 bases between them. The CDR3 sequence: CASSEAETGRPNGYTF. The CDR3, as DNA: TGTGCCAGCAGTGAAGCGGAGACAGGCAGGCCCAATGGCTACACCTTC.

This clonotype appeared many times. The V gene is TRBV11-2, the J gene TRBJ2-4, with TRBD2 identical over 9 bases. The V and J ends lost 5 bases and 7 bases, in that order; junction bases with no gene match: 3. CDR1 SGHAT and CDR2 FQNNGV come from the germline V gene. This CDR3 is 13 amino acids long. Here the CDR3 reads CASSQGLANIQYF. DNA of the CDR3: TGTGCCAGCAGCCAAGGACTAGCGAACATTCAGTACTTC.

This clonotype was counted ten times or more. At one boundary the junction diverges from the germline segment, which might be a read error. The chain combines TRBV5-1 with TRBJ2-5, with D perhaps TRBD1 or TRBD2 (5 bases each). Germline CDR1 SGHRS, CDR2 YFSETQ. The CDR3 is 14 residues long. The CDR3 region is CASSLGTGQETQYF. For the CDR3, the DNA is TGTGCCAGCAGCTTAGGGACGGGCCAAGAGACCCAGTACTTC.

In its sample, this clonotype was seen many times. This rearrangement joins TRBV10-3 to TRBJ2-7; 9 positions agree with TRBD1. This CDR3 is built from 14 residues. The J segment lost 2 bases and the V segment lost 4 bases, leaving 3 bases of the junction unmatched. CDR1 is ENHRY, CDR2 SYGVKD, per germline. CDR3 in DNA: TGTGCCATCAGTGGGACAGGGGAGGCCTACGAGCAGTACTTC. This sequence encodes CAISGTGEAYEQYF.